The 18 T cell receptor beta chains listed next were all sequenced from one sample in a study of monozygotic twins with inflammatory bowel disease. TCRdb re-analyzed the 5' RACE reads; it lists each CDR3 protein once, without DNA. In all, the sample yields more than 300,000 distinct CDR3 sequences. Input material: blood. All receptors come from a human donor with ulcerative colitis or Crohn's disease, or a healthy co-twin of an affected twin (not recorded which).

This chain uses TRBV6-1 with TRBJ2-1; TCRdb selects TRBD2, and the lack of DNA leaves this call unchecked. This CDR3 region has 17 residues. Per the germline V gene, CDR1 is MNHNS and CDR2 is SASEGT. CDR3 amino acids: CASSGGLAGGKYNEQFF.

The chain uses TRBV25-1 and TRBJ2-5; without DNA, the TCRdb call of TRBD1 cannot be checked. The CDR3 covers 16 residues. The germline gives CDR1 MGHDK, CDR2 SYGVNS. The CDR3 loop reads CASSEGDRGLEETQYF.

The chain employs TRBV5-1 and TRBJ2-5; TCRdb's assignment of TRBD2 cannot be checked, as there is no DNA. Germline loops: CDR1 SGHRS, CDR2 YFSETQ. This CDR3 is 17 amino acids long. The CDR3 spells CASIPGTSGFYQETQYF.

The rearrangement uses TRBV9 and TRBJ1-2; there is no DNA to check the TCRdb D call of TRBD1. The germline gives CDR1 SGDLS, CDR2 YYNGEE. There are 18 residues in the CDR3. The CDR3 sequence: CASSVDARSAGHTYGYTF.

The V call is TRBV6-2 or TRBV6-3, the J call TRBJ2-2; as DNA is missing, the TRBD2 call by TCRdb cannot be tested. Germline CDR1 and CDR2: MNHEY and SVGEGT. CDR3 length equals 17 residues. CDR3 in amino acids: CASSRYPGTANTGELFF.

V usage is TRBV4-3 and J usage is TRBJ1-2; TCRdb's D gene call, TRBD1, goes unchecked for lack of DNA. The germline CDR1 and CDR2 sequences are LGHNA and YSLEER. The CDR3 has 12 residues. The CDR3 is CASSRGQEGYTF.

This rearrangement joins TRBV20-1 to TRBJ2-2; the TCRdb call, TRBD1, lacks DNA for checking. Germline values: CDR1 DFQATT, CDR2 SNEGSKA (reference sequence). This CDR3 region has 14 residues. The CDR3 reads CSATRGGRTGELFF.

The chain has TRBV7-6 and TRBJ2-1; the D call from TCRdb, TRBD1, cannot be confirmed without DNA. From germline, CDR1 is SGHVS and CDR2 FNYEAQ. CDR3 size: 16 residues. CDR3 in amino acids: CASSSKSTVLYNEQFF. Full variable domain (rest looked up from reference TRBV7-6 and TRBJ2-1): GAGVSQSPRYKVTKRGQDVALRCDPISGHVSLYWYRQALGQGPEFLTYFNYEAQQDKSGLPNDRFSAERPEGSISTLTIQRTEQRDSAMYRCASSSKSTVLYNEQFFGPGTRLTVL.

The rearrangement uses TRBV7-2 and TRBJ2-2. The germline V gene has CDR1 SGHTA and CDR2 FQGNSA. This CDR3 spans 14 amino acids. CDR3 loop: CASSPRVNTGELFF.

This chain links TRBV5-1 with TRBJ1-5. CDR3 size: 14 residues. Per the germline V gene, CDR1 is SGHRS and CDR2 is YFSETQ. The CDR3 sequence: CASSLEAGTQPQHF.

This chain joins TRBV5-1 and TRBJ2-5; there is no DNA to check the TCRdb D call of TRBD1. Germline-derived CDR1 and CDR2 are SGHRS and YFSETQ. The CDR3 spans 13 residues. CDR3 sequence reads: CASSITGEETQYF.

The chain uses TRBV12-3 or TRBV12-4 and TRBJ1-5. The CDR3 covers 15 residues. The CDR3 spells CASSLSLGRYQPQHF.

This chain uses TRBV7-9 with TRBJ1-1. Germline assignment: CDR1 SEHNR and CDR2 FQNEAQ (reference sequence). This CDR3 spans 13 amino acids. CDR3 sequence reads: CASSQSSNTEAFF.

This chain links TRBV29-1 with TRBJ2-7; TCRdb calls TRBD1, which cannot be checked without DNA. The CDR3 is 13 amino acids. The germline V gene has CDR1 SQVTM and CDR2 ANQGSEA. CDR3 region: CSVASGLKDEQYF.

This chain connects TRBV4-1 to TRBJ2-7; TCRdb's D call, TRBD1, is unchecked because there is no DNA. The CDR3 consists of 14 residues. Per the germline V gene, CDR1 is MGHRA and CDR2 is YSYEKL. The CDR3 loop is CASSPMTGGYEQYF.

CDR3 residues: CSARETGYNEQFF. V usage is TRBV20-1 and J usage is TRBJ2-1; the D gene TCRdb calls, TRBD1, cannot be checked with no DNA. Germline V lookup: CDR1 DFQATT, CDR2 SNEGSKA (reference sequence). The CDR3 has 13 amino acids.

The chain couples TRBV6-2 or TRBV6-3 to TRBJ2-1. Looked up from germline, CDR1 is MNHEY and CDR2 is SVGEGT. This CDR3 has 16 amino acids. CDR3: CASSFVDFTTYNEQFF.

J is TRBJ2-7 and V is TRBV5-1. Per the germline V gene, CDR1 is SGHRS and CDR2 is YFSETQ. This CDR3 has 13 amino acids. The CDR3 is CASSLAESYEQYF.